These T cell receptor beta chains were read from a single sample in a study of cytomegalovirus exposure and HLA in healthy donors. Sequencing used immunoSEQ multiplex PCR; TCRdb keeps in-frame clones, though not all of them. The sample lists fewer than 250,000 clones, 81% occurring once. Input material: PBMCs. The receptor source for this set is a man aged 18 to 30 in good health and CMV-seronegative. Both conserved end residues are part of each CDR3. Fields, in order: CDR3 DNA, CDR3 protein, V gene, J gene, clone size, D gene. The D gene is left open where the match is weak. Size is omitted from some rows. Given values are once, few, many or a class for expanded clones.

TGCGCCAGCAGCTTGGCCGGACAGGGGGCGTCCCTCTACGAGCAGTACTTC	CASSLAGQGASLYEQYF	TRBV5-1	TRBJ2-7	NA	TRBD1
TGTGCCAGCAGCTTAGTCGAGGGTCCCTACGAGCAGTACTTC	CASSLVEGPYEQYF	TRBV7-2	TRBJ2-7	NA	NA
TGTGCCAGCAGCGTAGTAACTACTAGCGGGGGCCCATACAATGAGCAGTTCTTC	CASSVVTTSGGPYNEQFF	TRBV9	TRBJ2-1	NA	TRBD2
TGCGCCAGCAGCCCTGGGGGAGGGCTGGTGGGGGAGACCCAGTACTTC	CASSPGGGLVGETQYF	TRBV4-1	TRBJ2-5	once	TRBD2
TGTGCCAGCAGCTTAGAAATCGGGGAGGCCTCCTACAATGAGCAGTTCTTC	CASSLEIGEASYNEQFF	TRBV7-6	TRBJ2-1	NA	NA
TGCGCCAGCAGCCAATCCCCGGGACAGGATAACTATGGCTACACCTTC	CASSQSPGQDNYGYTF	TRBV4-3	TRBJ1-2	NA	TRBD1
TGTGCCAGCAGCTTGGCCCTGACGGGGTGGCGGGTTACTTCTGGAAACACCATATATTTT	CASSLALTGWRVTSGNTIYF	TRBV5-5	TRBJ1-3	NA	NA
TGTGCCAGCACCTCCCTCCAGGGCTCGGGTCAAGAGACCCAGTACTTC	CASTSLQGSGQETQYF	TRBV11-2	TRBJ2-5	NA	NA
TGTGCCAGCAGCCCATACGGGACTAGCGGATACAATGAGCAGTTCTTC	CASSPYGTSGYNEQFF	TRBV9	TRBJ2-1	few	TRBD2
TGTGCCAGCAGGGGTTCTAGCGGGGGAGGAACCGGGGAGCTGTTTTTT	CASRGSSGGGTGELFF	TRBV7-2	TRBJ2-2	NA	TRBD2
TGTGCCAGTAGGAGGACAGGAGTGGACGAGCAGTACTTC	CASRRTGVDEQYF	TRBV19	TRBJ2-7	NA	TRBD1
TGTGCCAGCAGTCGCTCCAGCGGGGTGAGGGGGGAGACCCAGTACTTC	CASSRSSGVRGETQYF	TRBV27	TRBJ2-5	NA	NA
TGCGCCAGCAGCTTGGGACAGGGGGGCGGCTACACCTTC	CASSLGQGGGYTF	TRBV5-1	TRBJ1-2	NA	TRBD1
TGTGCCAGCAGCCCCCGCGGGGGGCAGTACGAGCAGTACTTC	CASSPRGGQYEQYF	TRBV11-2	TRBJ2-7	NA	TRBD2
TGCGCCAGCAGTGAGACGAAATCCACAGGTTCCCGTGGCTACACCTTC	CASSETKSTGSRGYTF	TRBV10-2	TRBJ1-2	NA	NA
TGTGCCAGCAGCTCCCCTAGCGCCGGGGAGCTGTTTTTT	CASSSPSAGELFF	TRBV7-6	TRBJ2-2	few	NA
TGTGCCAGCAGTTACCCGAGGAGGGACCCAGTCCTAAATGAAAAACTGTTTTTT	CASSYPRRDPVLNEKLFF	TRBV28	TRBJ1-4	NA	NA
TGTGCCATCACCCCCGGGACAACTGGAAACACCATATATTTT	CAITPGTTGNTIYF	TRBV10-3	TRBJ1-3	NA	NA
TGTGCCCGACCTTCCGGGTCCAACTATGGCTACACCTTC	CARPSGSNYGYTF	TRBV6-7	TRBJ1-2	NA	NA
TGTGCCAGAAGCTTGGATGGGGACAGGAAGCCTGCCGGGGAGCTGTTTTTT	CARSLDGDRKPAGELFF	TRBV5-3	TRBJ2-2	NA	TRBD1
TGTGCCAGCAGTAACTCCCCGGGACAGGGTATCGGGGAGCTGTTTTTT	CASSNSPGQGIGELFF	TRBV6-5	TRBJ2-2	once	TRBD1
TGTGCCAGCAGCCCTTCGGGACAGCTCTCTGGAAACACCATATATTTT	CASSPSGQLSGNTIYF	TRBV28	TRBJ1-3	NA	TRBD1
TGCGCCAGCAGCTTTGACAGGGCGGGGTCCTACGAGCAGTACTTC	CASSFDRAGSYEQYF	TRBV5-1	TRBJ2-7	NA	NA
TGTGCCAGCAGCCCTGGGGGGGTGGACTATGGCTACACCTTC	CASSPGGVDYGYTF	TRBV9	TRBJ1-2	few	NA
TGTGCCAGCAGCGTAGTCGGGAGGGAAGCCAATGAGCAGTTCTTC	CASSVVGREANEQFF	TRBV9	TRBJ2-1	NA	TRBD2
TGTGCCAGCAGCCGGACAGGTGGACAGCCCCAGCATTTT	CASSRTGGQPQHF	TRBV7-9	TRBJ1-5	NA	TRBD1